This passage covers 4 T cell receptor beta chains from one sample sequenced in a study of regulatory T cells in long-lasting Graves disease. Through Arm-PCR of CDR3 regions and iRepertoire HTBI primers, TCR beta libraries were built. TCRdb independently ran MiXCR on the multiplex PCR reads; one entry per CDR3 protein. The sample shows a few hundred thousand distinct CDR3 sequences, around 15% of them seen only once. Indicated time point: newly diagnosed GD, antithyroid drugs for less than 3 months. Generation of the TCR library employed RNA extracted from PBMCs. These data were also filed under a second study, of T cells in Graves' hyperthyroidism and ophthalmopathy.

The sequencing used peripheral blood mononuclear cells (PBMCs), collected at new diagnosis, from a patient treated with antithyroid drugs. These receptors originate from a middle-aged man with Graves disease.

This clonotype was observed many times. The junction and the germline gene differ at one end; a read error may be behind it. The genes are TRBV6-2 or TRBV6-3 and TRBJ2-5; 13 bases are a match to TRBD2. Germline CDR1 reads MNHEY; CDR2 reads SVGEGT. There are 14 residues in the CDR3. This chain's CDR3 is CASSEGLAGDPGIF. As DNA, the CDR3 is TGTGCCAGCAGTGAAGGACTAGCGGGGGATCCCGGGATCTTC.

This clonotype was counted at least ten times. The V gene is TRBV5-1, the J gene TRBJ2-3; 10 positions match TRBD1. The CDR3 extends over 16 amino acids. Germline V gene sequence: CDR1 SGHRS, CDR2 YFSETQ. V was pared by 4 bases and J by 4 bases, with 9 bases of the junction left unmatched. The CDR3 here is CASSPGDRGRADTQYF. CDR3 nucleotide sequence: TGCGCCAGCAGCCCAGGCGACAGGGGGCGGGCAGATACGCAGTATTTT.

Notes on this clonotype: A much larger clone sits a single nucleotide away, making a read error possible. V usage is TRBV28 and J usage is TRBJ2-1; 11 bases map to TRBD2. Trimming at V came to 6 bases and at J to 13 bases, leaving 14 bases not matched to a gene. Germline V gene lookup returns CDR1 MDHEN and CDR2 SYDVKM. The CDR3 contains 15 residues. CDR3 amino acids: CASRSTSGGRQTQFF. The CDR3 DNA is TGTGCCAGCAGGTCCACTAGCGGGGGTCGACAGACCCAGTTCTTC.

The sample holds many counts of this clonotype. The rearrangement joins TRBV6-1 to TRBJ2-7, with no clear D. Trimming removed 6 bases from V and 2 bases from J, with 8 bases in between. Per the germline V gene, CDR1 is MNHNS and CDR2 is SASEGT. This CDR3 is 12 amino acids long. The CDR3 spells CASRNGPYEQYF. In DNA form, the CDR3 reads TGTGCCAGCAGGAATGGTCCCTACGAGCAGTACTTC.